This passage covers 4 T cell receptor beta chains from one sample sequenced in a study of PD-1 blockade in mismatch repair-deficient tumors. Measured with immunoSEQ multiplex PCR; TCRdb has only the in-frame clones, and not every one. The sample has about 40,000 clones, roughly 77% seen once. The sample was peripheral blood, taken 4 weeks after starting pembrolizumab. The receptors originated from an adult with mismatch repair-deficient cancer.

For this clone: At one of its ends the junction is not consistent with the germline gene, which may arise from a read error. The same CDR3 can be traced to other DNA sequences in this sample. The J gene is TRBJ2-5, the V gene TRBV5-1; maybe TRBD1 (7 bases). In germline, CDR1 is SGHRS, CDR2 YFSETQ. There are 13 residues in the CDR3. CDR3 in amino acids: CASSRGTEETQYF. The CDR3 DNA reads as TGTGCCAGCAGCCGCGGGACAGAAGAGACCCAGTACTTC.

The rearrangement uses TRBV10-2 and TRBJ1-3; no clear D gene. In germline, CDR1 is WSHSY, CDR2 SAAADI. Trimming cost V 2 bases and J 3 bases, with 8 bases left between them. The CDR3 consists of 14 residues. The CDR3 protein is CASSEKEVGNTIYF. The CDR3 nucleotides are TGCGCCAGCAGTGAGAAAGAGGTTGGAAACACCATATATTTT.

J is TRBJ1-1 and V is TRBV30; D is unclear. CDR1 and CDR2 (germline): GTSNPN, SVGIG (reference sequence). The CDR3 contains 11 residues. The V gene lost 6 bases and the J gene lost 4 bases, with 9 bases spanning the gap. In DNA form, the CDR3 reads TGTGCCTGTAGGGTGGCCACTGAAGCTTTCTTT. Amino acid sequence: CACRVATEAFF. Complete variable domain (other parts from reference TRBV30 and TRBJ1-1): SQTIHQWPATLVQPVGSPLSLECTVEGTSNPNLYWYRQAAGRGLQLLFYSVGIGQISSEVPQNLSASRPQDRQFILSSKKLLLSDSGFYLCACRVATEAFFGQGTRLTVV.

The V and J genes are TRBV5-6 and TRBJ2-3, with TRBD2 identical over 12 bases. The junction had 6 bases not matched to a gene; V was cut back by 5 bases and J by 5 bases. The CDR3 spans 15 residues. Germline CDR1 SGHDT, CDR2 YYEEEE. CDR3 protein: CASSQLAGGKDTQYF. CDR3 sequence (DNA): TGTGCCAGCAGTCAACTAGCGGGAGGTAAAGATACGCAGTATTTT.